These T cell receptor beta chains were read from a single sample in a study of blood T cells in healthy people across ages. Each CDR3 protein gets one entry after TCRdb re-called the 5' RACE reads with MiXCR. The repertoire holds 920,000 or so distinct CDR3 sequences, with 45% as singletons. Sequenced material: blood. These TCRs come from a woman between 55 and 75 years old in good health. Both conserved end residues are part of each CDR3. The D gene is left open where the match is weak. Some rows have no size entry. The others give once, few or many, or a class for an expanded clone.

>NA|TRBJ2-1|TRBV21-1|NA
CASSSRDRRDEQFF
TGTGCCAGCAGCTCCCGGGACCGTCGGGATGAGCAGTTCTTC
>TRBD1|TRBJ1-2|TRBV7-8|few
CASSLDTGENYGYTF
TGTGCCAGCAGCTTAGACACAGGGGAGAACTATGGCTACACCTTC
>TRBD1|TRBJ2-3|TRBV29-1|NA
CSVEAGQRDTQYF
TGCAGCGTTGAAGCGGGACAGAGGGATACGCAGTATTTT
>NA|TRBJ2-3|TRBV12-3/TRBV12-4|NA
CASSLGPREDTQYF
TGTGCCAGCAGTTTGGGACCGCGAGAGGATACGCAGTATTTT
>TRBD2|TRBJ2-1|TRBV7-9|few
CASSSGWGRANEQFF
TGTGCCAGCAGTTCGGGGTGGGGGAGGGCAAATGAGCAGTTCTTC
>TRBD1|TRBJ1-5|TRBV12-3/TRBV12-4|NA
CASSLAPPGTAYEGPQHF
TGTGCCAGCAGTTTAGCGCCCCCCGGGACAGCGTATGAGGGGCCCCAGCATTTT
>TRBD1|TRBJ2-6|TRBV20-1|NA
CSARGTQTGTSGANVLTF
TGCAGTGCTAGAGGGACCCAGACAGGGACCTCTGGGGCCAACGTCCTGACTTTC
>NA|TRBJ2-5|TRBV20-1|few
CSARSVREGETQYF
TGCAGTGCGAGAAGTGTGCGGGAAGGCGAGACCCAGTACTTC
>NA|TRBJ2-7|TRBV10-2|few
CASSTWGAPYEQYF
TGCGCCAGCAGCACCTGGGGGGCTCCCTACGAGCAGTACTTC
>TRBD2|TRBJ2-7|TRBV10-3|NA
CASTGGGEQYF
TGTGCCAGCACCGGGGGGGGCGAGCAGTACTTC
>NA|TRBJ2-7|TRBV7-2|few
CASSLEASNEQYF
TGTGCCAGCAGCTTAGAAGCTAGCAACGAGCAGTACTTC
>NA|TRBJ1-2|TRBV5-1|NA
CASSLYERTGLYGYTF
TGCGCCAGCAGCTTGTACGAAAGGACGGGGCTATATGGCTACACCTTC
>NA|TRBJ2-5|TRBV7-9|many
CASSSHLSGETQYF
TGTGCCAGCAGCTCCCATCTGAGCGGTGAGACCCAGTACTTC
>TRBD2|TRBJ2-1|TRBV7-3|few
CASSTDSGRDFEQFF
TGTGCCAGCAGCACGGATAGCGGGAGGGATTTTGAGCAGTTCTTC
>TRBD2|TRBJ2-2|TRBV6-5|NA
CASSYRRLAGGNTGELFF
TGTGCCAGCAGTTATCGCCGTCTAGCGGGAGGGAACACCGGGGAGCTGTTTTTT
>TRBD1|TRBJ2-7|TRBV29-1|NA
CSVDGTGTGSSYEQYF
TGCAGCGTTGACGGGACAGGGACCGGGAGCTCCTACGAGCAGTACTTC
>TRBD2|TRBJ2-1|TRBV11-3|NA
CASSATSGFPNYNEQFF
TGTGCCAGCAGCGCGACTAGCGGGTTCCCTAATTACAATGAGCAGTTCTTC
>TRBD2|TRBJ2-4|TRBV5-4|once
CASSPALAGGDKSIQYF
TGTGCCAGCAGCCCGGCACTAGCGGGAGGCGACAAAAGCATTCAGTACTTC
>NA|TRBJ1-1|TRBV5-5|NA
CASSLAVVNTEAFF
TGTGCCAGCAGCTTGGCCGTCGTGAACACTGAAGCTTTCTTT
>NA|TRBJ2-7|TRBV9|NA
CASSVEVGAGYEQYF
TGTGCCAGCAGCGTAGAAGTGGGAGCAGGCTACGAGCAGTACTTC
>TRBD1|TRBJ2-1|TRBV27|NA
CASSLNPGQYNEQFF
TGTGCCAGCAGTTTAAACCCGGGACAGTACAATGAGCAGTTCTTC
>NA|TRBJ2-5|TRBV20-1|NA
CSASRVTKSETQYF
TGCAGTGCTAGCAGGGTTACGAAGTCCGAGACCCAGTACTTC